This T cell receptor (beta chain) is drawn from a study of shared clonotypes between healthy human individuals. Study results and limitations: Between a handful of donors, naive CD4 clonotypes were shared at a level of about 5%. The small donor group covered limited genetic and exposure diversity.

Notes on this clone: What it binds is unknown.

Sorted-subset replicate PCR reactions contained approximately 190 ng DNA, corresponding to 29,000 or so T cell genomes. Generated by immunoSEQ multiplex PCR, the TCRdb table keeps only in-frame clones and is missing some. The repertoire includes around 990,000 clones, roughly 80% of them detected once, and approximately 0.95% sits in the top ten. Trimming left V 2 bases short and J 8 bases short, with 12 bases between. This CDR3 comprises 14 residues. Germline CDR1 reads MNHNS; CDR2 reads SASEGT. This rearrangement joins TRBV6-1 to TRBJ1-4, with D possibly being TRBD1 (5 bases). The sequencing input was memory CD4+ T cells from PBMCs. Noted subset: CD45RA-negative fraction. The sequence came from a man in his late teens or twenties in good health. Some clones in this sample may be carry-over from other donors' samples. DNA of the CDR3: TGTGCCAGCAGTGAATCTGCAGGGATAGAAAAACTGTTTTTT. As protein: CASSESAGIEKLFF.